This TCR beta chain is from a study of cytomegalovirus exposure and HLA in healthy donors (dated by TCRdb to about 2017). Broadly, across the study: In an earlier analysis of roughly 500 of the donors, 250 to 300 Gb of sequence data and 100 million or so unique TCR beta sequences from 150 million to 200 million T cells were reported. An earlier analysis of more than 450 of the donors used high-throughput TCR beta sequencing to judge whether each TCR beta V gene segment behaved as functional or pseudogenic. On average, around 230,000 unique TCR beta nucleotide sequences were sequenced per donor among some 430 genotyped donors of the cohort, with 15% to 20% of those sequences being non-productive. Of the roughly 430 genotyped donors, around 81% fell in the genetic ancestry cluster associated with self-reported Caucasian donors. Alongside the repertoire data, information on donor age, sex, ethnicity and CMV serostatus was compiled. To predict cytomegalovirus infection status, the study combined high-throughput TCR immunosequencing, statistical association of individual TCRs with disease status, and machine learning. Class I and class II HLA loci were covered by the typing at four-digit resolution. A separate validation cohort of about 110 different subjects was used in addition to the 666-subject first cohort. The study aimed to test whether signatures of past pathogen exposure could be identified by cataloging public T cell receptors. About five DR-DQ haplotypes were treated as single units for association and clustering because of strong linkage in the cohort. To study patterns of TCR occurrence, a later analysis re-analyzed previously published TCR beta repertoires from 666 donors and added high-resolution HLA genotyping. The number of donors typed differed by locus, with roughly 620-630 for A, B, C, DRB1 and DQB1, around 560 for DQA1, 600 to 610 for DPA1, and some 440 for DPB1. Roughly 290 gigabases of sequencing data and about 92 million unique TCR sequences made up an early release that covered under 750 HLA-typed donors. All discovery cohort repertoires had been generated on a single sequencing platform. The later analysis used no new phenotypic data to find candidate immune exposures, relying instead on TCR beta sequences and their occurrence across donors. Using immunosequencing, the study profiled T cell repertoires from 640 or so subjects and related those repertoires to cytomegalovirus serostatus. A later genetic analysis took genome-wide SNP genotypes for about 55% of the 666 donors and used that subset as a discovery cohort. What the research found in general, with its limitations: When HLA alleles, especially DR and DQ, strongly co-occurred, attributing TCR associations to individual alleles was difficult. According to a later analysis, most CMV-associated TCR beta chains appeared to be HLA-restricted, and the HLA associations seemed to be driven largely by CMV exposure. Presence/absence analyses assumed roughly uniform sequencing depth across donors, an assumption that may not hold. In a later analysis, the rate of TCR association differed among HLA loci, with DRB1 alleles having the most associated TCRs and HLA-C alleles having the fewest. Correlated functional status among segregating V segments might be attributable to linkage disequilibrium, but an unknown experimental factor could not be ruled out. In both the original and validation cohorts, the classifier was reported to diagnose cytomegalovirus status with high specificity and sensitivity. In the study, about 150 TCR beta chains were listed as associated with cytomegalovirus. V-gene and J-gene trimming of TCR beta chains was associated with a missense DCLRE1C variant in a later genetic analysis, and the association was replicated in an independent cohort. Because the 87-base-pair reads could not distinguish some IMGT-functional V segments, including TRBV6-2 and TRBV6-3, those segments were excluded. A group of highly shared sequence variants was considered likely to be a technical artifact of the sequencing pipeline. In vitro tests confirmed that a few of the cytomegalovirus-associated TCR beta chains recognize cytomegalovirus antigens. The authors suggested that the approach could potentially be generalized to other disease states and immunological phenotypes. Compared with the roughly 720-donor mean, donors in an Asian-associated ancestry cluster had fewer N-insertions in productive TCRs, according to a later genetic analysis. HLA typing was unavailable for some donors at each locus, so association tests used only the typed subset. In a later analysis, HLA-associated TCR beta chains showed more clonal expansion and lower generation probabilities than non-associated chains that were equally common. Because counts were too low, approximately 18 rarely observed V segments, including chromosome 9 orphons, were excluded from the earlier analysis of roughly 580 of the donors. A later analysis associated around 16,000 TCR beta sequences with specific HLA alleles at a false discovery rate of 0.05. A further reported finding was that TCR beta sequences accurately predicted the HLA-A and HLA-B alleles for most subjects in the first cohort. For the cohort, immune exposure information was limited to CMV serostatus. Several of the top co-occurrence clusters appeared to be linked to parvovirus B19, influenza, CMV and Epstein-Barr virus, according to a later analysis. While some public TCRs were present in many individuals, most TCR sequences turned up only very rarely across donors. In an earlier analysis of about 540 of the donors, most TCR beta V segments were observed in productive rearrangements about 90% or about 30% of the time, broadly matching IMGT annotations. Only TCR beta chains were sequenced in this cohort, and the absence of alpha or paired-chain data limited detectable features.

In total, about 650 healthy bone marrow donors made up the cohort. At the time of sampling, every cohort member was nominally healthy, though immune exposures that went unrecorded were likely present. The donor tested CMV seronegative and was one of the 352 seronegative cohort members. Every donor gave a peripheral blood sample, and the peripheral blood mononuclear cells from that sample were used for TCR beta sequencing. Genomic DNA extraction from the blood cell samples was performed with the Qiagen DNeasy Blood Extraction Kit. Libraries came from the immunoSEQ multiplex PCR assay. For the multiplex PCR, a mixture combining 60 forward primers for TCR Vbeta segments and 13 reverse primers for TCR Jbeta segments was used. A multiplex PCR assay on genomic DNA amplified the CDR3 region of rearranged TCR beta genes. Amplified TCR beta libraries were sequenced as 87-base-pair reads on the Illumina HiSeq System. The authors' pipeline ran thus. A later analysis tallied around 82 million unique TCR beta chains across the approximately 670 repertoires, and around 12 million of those chains were shared by two or more donors. Raw reads were error-corrected and collapsed into unique sequences with a nearest-neighbor algorithm that merged closely related sequences to remove PCR and sequencing errors. To assign V, D and J gene segments, CDR3 sequences were aligned to IMGT reference sequences. Each retained sequence needed at least a six-nucleotide match to both a V gene segment and a J gene segment. A rearrangement counted as productive if the CDR3 had no stop codons and remained in frame with V and J, and every other rearrangement counted as non-productive. CDR3 was defined according to IMGT convention as the region running from the second conserved V-encoded cysteine to the conserved J-encoded phenylalanine. The earlier analysis of 500 to 750 of the donors excluded any sequence lacking an unambiguous match to a single V gene segment. An earlier analysis of approximately 590 of the donors called V segments functional above 56.7% productive rearrangements and segregating when the between-donor standard deviation exceeded 5%. To diagnose cytomegalovirus status from the catalog of TCR beta chain sequences, a statistical classification framework was built. A later analysis assigned V and J genes by comparing TCR nucleotide sequences with IMGT/GENE-DB human TR gene sequences. In a later analysis, CDR3 sequences and most-parsimonious VDJ recombination scenarios were assigned using the TCRdist pipeline. A later analysis defined each TCR beta chain by its CDR3 amino acid sequence plus V-gene family, and excluded reads lacking a unique V-gene family. To address suspected cross-contamination and a sequencing artifact, a later analysis removed 592 highly shared, low-generation-probability nucleotide sequences. In a later analysis, a clonal expansion index for each public chain was calculated from normalized within-repertoire ranks of inferred template counts. In a later analysis, generation probabilities were computed using a VDJ recombination model fitted to out-of-frame rearrangements, and the results were checked against IGoR. Hypergeometric tests were used in a later analysis to score TCR-TCR, TCR-HLA and TCR-CMV co-occurrence, with a repertoire-size bias correction applied to the TCR pairs. In a later analysis, false discovery rates were estimated by permuting HLA or CMV assignments 20 times. In a later analysis, co-occurring TCRs were grouped with DBSCAN, and TCRdist sequence similarity was added when clustering was performed within HLA-allele-positive subsets. Co-occurrence clustering excluded repertoires with fewer than 30,000 or more than 120,000 public chains, plus five with anomalous nucleotide sharing. TCRdb took this table from immuneACCESS and kept in-frame rearrangements with V and J called. Such tables lack part of the clones; where checked against another copy, unresolved V genes explain under half of the gap, and the rest is unexplained. That table supplies the V and J calls and clone size; D and trimming were determined from the DNA. A total of about 110,000 clones appear in this sample, about 85% of them only once. More than 0.2% of the sample lies in the top ten.

On this clone itself: The target of this receptor is not known. Base qualities are not recorded, but no much larger clone differs from it by a single base.

The germline V gene provides CDR1 MGHRA and CDR2 YSYEKL. From the cysteine through the phenylalanine, the CDR3 covers 19 amino acids. The kept DNA is CDR3 alone, 57 bases in frame from the first base. Germline trimming amounts to 6 bases on V and 3 bases on J, with 20 as the count of junction bases outside the gene matches. The receptor chain draws on TRBV4-1 and TRBJ2-7; the junction holds 10 bases that match TRBD2. The source is a man aged 50 or older in good health and CMV-seronegative. Input material: PBMCs. The sequenced DNA: TGCGCCAGCAGGCAAATCTTTAGCGGGGGGTCCCAAACCCTCTACGAGCAGTACTTC. The resulting protein is CASRQIFSGGSQTLYEQYF.